These 28 T cell receptor beta chains share one sample of origin, sequenced in a study of CXCR3-negative and CXCR3-positive naive CD8 T cells (dated by TCRdb to between 2018 and 2021). What the study reported, not specific to this receptor: Compared with CXCR3-negative naive cells, CXCR3-positive naive cells had TRB CDR3s with higher hydrophobicity (lower Kidera factor 4), lower energy, and higher strength and volume indices.

These receptors' targets are unknown. The listed sequencing device is NextSeq 550. The Human TCR Profiling Kit (MiLaboratory) was used to make UMI-labeled 5' RACE TRB cDNA libraries. After reprocessing by TCRdb, each CDR3 protein sequence is one entry, and no DNA is given. The sample's clone listing holds over 95,000 distinct CDR3 sequences. The leading ten clones occupy about 0.34% of the sample. Sequenced input: naive CXCR3+ CD8+ T cells from blood. Explained via the paper, the cell subset or site label denotes: CD45RO-CCR7+CD27+CD95- naive CD8+ T cells expressing CXCR3 (TNR3+). The receptor set was obtained from a human donor in good health. Some clones in this sample may be carry-over from other donors' samples.

The chain is built from TRBV12-3 or TRBV12-4 and TRBJ2-5; as DNA is missing, the TRBD1 call by TCRdb cannot be tested. This CDR3 is built from 14 residues. CDR3 residues: CASSSRDYQETQYF.

This chain joins TRBV19 and TRBJ2-1; the TRBD1 assignment by TCRdb is unverifiable without DNA. CDR1 LNHDA and CDR2 SQIVND come from the germline V gene (reference sequence). This CDR3 spans 15 amino acids. This CDR3 is CASSFSPAGTMMQFF. The full variable domain, in which reference TRBV19 and TRBJ2-1 provide the parts outside the CDR3, is DGGITQSPKYLFRKEGQNVTLSCEQNLNHDAMYWYRQDPGQGLRLIYYSQIVNDFQKGDIAEGYSVSREKKESFPLTVTSAQKNPTAFYLCASSFSPAGTMMQFFGPGTRLTVL.

The chain carries TRBV15 and TRBJ2-7; without DNA, the TCRdb call of TRBD2 cannot be checked. This CDR3 contains 14 residues. The germline V gene encodes CDR1 LNHNV and CDR2 YYDKDF (reference sequence). The CDR3 protein is CATSRGGGGYEQYF. The full variable domain, rest sourced from reference TRBV15 and TRBJ2-7, is DAMVIQNPRYQVTQFGKPVTLSCSQTLNHNVMYWYQQKSSQAPKLLFHYYDKDFNNEADTPDNFQSRRPNTSFCFLDIRSPGLGDTAMYLCATSRGGGGYEQYFGPGTRLTVT.

This chain joins TRBV12-3 or TRBV12-4 and TRBJ2-5. The length of the CDR3 is 13 residues. The CDR3 region is CASADFNQETQYF.

The rearrangement joins TRBV29-1 to TRBJ2-3. Germline loops: CDR1 SQVTM, CDR2 ANQGSEA. This CDR3 spans 11 amino acids. The CDR3 region is CSAEGTDTQYF.

The chain joins TRBV24-1 to TRBJ2-1; TCRdb outputs TRBD2, but without DNA this stays unchecked. Germline assignment: CDR1 KGHDR and CDR2 SFDVKD. The CDR3 totals 12 residues. The CDR3 region is CATRGLADEQFF.

The rearrangement joins TRBV7-6 to TRBJ2-1; the TRBD2 assignment by TCRdb is unverifiable without DNA. The CDR3 extends over 15 amino acids. Germline lookup yields CDR1 SGHVS and CDR2 FNYEAQ. CDR3 in amino acids: CASSRTSQTYNEQFF.

The chain uses TRBV4-1 and TRBJ2-1; TCRdb reports TRBD2, a call that lacks DNA to check it against. CDR1 and CDR2 (germline): MGHRA, YSYEKL. This CDR3 comprises 17 residues. The chain's CDR3 is CASSQDETSAAYNEQFF.

This rearrangement joins TRBV7-3 to TRBJ2-7. The CDR3 has 17 residues. CDR1 is SGHTA, CDR2 FQGTGA, per germline. The CDR3 loop reads CASSLVGVGVGAYEQYF.

The chain couples TRBV14 to TRBJ2-2. This CDR3 has 14 amino acids. CDR1 and CDR2 (germline): SGHDN, FVKESK. The CDR3 sequence: CASSQVRNTGELFF.

The chain has TRBV11-2 and TRBJ1-1; TCRdb's D gene call, TRBD1, goes unchecked for lack of DNA. Per the germline V gene, CDR1 is SGHAT and CDR2 is FQNNGV. This CDR3 comprises 13 residues. The CDR3 protein is CASSPPSGTEAFF. The variable domain in full, with the rest retrieved from reference TRBV11-2 and TRBJ1-1, is EAGVAQSPRYKIIEKRQSVAFWCNPISGHATLYWYQQILGQGPKLLIQFQNNGVVDDSQLPKDRFSAERLKGVDSTLKIQPAKLEDSAVYLCASSPPSGTEAFFGQGTRLTVV.

The chain links TRBV28 to TRBJ2-1; TCRdb gives TRBD1 as the D gene, but with no DNA this cannot be confirmed. The CDR3 runs 13 residues. CDR1 and CDR2 (germline): MDHEN, SYDVKM. CDR3 amino acids: CASTSGAYNEQFF.

The rearrangement joins TRBV2 to TRBJ2-5; TCRdb's D call, TRBD2, is unchecked because there is no DNA. Germline V lookup: CDR1 SNHLY, CDR2 FYNNEI. The CDR3 spans 14 residues. The chain's CDR3 is CASSDILAKETQYF.

The genes are TRBV6-6 and TRBJ2-5; there is no DNA to check the TCRdb D call of TRBD1. Germline assignment: CDR1 MNHNY and CDR2 SVGAGI (reference sequence). This CDR3 has 17 amino acids. CDR3 loop: CASSRHPFYRGEETQYF.

The chain combines TRBV4-1 with TRBJ2-7; as DNA is missing, the TRBD2 call by TCRdb cannot be tested. CDR1 is MGHRA, CDR2 YSYEKL, per germline. This CDR3 has 15 residues. This CDR3 reads CASSQDIGGRYEQYF.

The chain couples TRBV29-1 to TRBJ2-7; TCRdb lists TRBD1, though no DNA is available to test this call. The CDR3 consists of 15 residues. Germline loops: CDR1 SQVTM, CDR2 ANQGSEA. CDR3 residues: CSVEWGGTASYEQYF.

CDR3 residues: CASSPPRVDTQYF. This chain connects TRBV12-3 or TRBV12-4 to TRBJ2-3; without DNA, the TCRdb call of TRBD1 cannot be checked. CDR3 length: 13 residues.

The gene calls are TRBV27 and TRBJ2-5; TCRdb picks TRBD1, but there is no DNA to check that call. This CDR3 has 13 residues. The V gene's germline CDR1 is MNHEY and CDR2 SMNVEV (reference sequence). Here the CDR3 reads CASSFQGGETQYF.

The J gene is TRBJ2-7, the V gene TRBV27; the D call of TRBD2 rests on TCRdb alone, since no DNA is present to check it. Germline loops: CDR1 MNHEY, CDR2 SMNVEV (reference sequence). The CDR3 totals 16 residues. The CDR3 spells CASSPPRTSESYEQYF.

The V and J genes are TRBV7-9 and TRBJ1-1; TCRdb's assignment of TRBD1 cannot be checked, as there is no DNA. CDR1 is SEHNR and CDR2 is FQNEAQ in the germline V gene (reference sequence). CDR3 length: 13 amino acids. The CDR3: CASVRGIYTEAFF.

The gene calls are TRBV5-1 and TRBJ2-1. The CDR3 is 13 residues long. From germline, CDR1 is SGHRS and CDR2 YFSETQ. The CDR3 is CASSSLDYNEQFF.

The chain's CDR3 is CASGLPTITGGSRLAEYNEQFF. This chain links TRBV12-5 with TRBJ2-1; TCRdb outputs TRBD2, but without DNA this stays unchecked. There are 22 residues in the CDR3. Germline V gives CDR1 LGHNT, CDR2 FRNRAP.

V is TRBV19 and J is TRBJ2-7; the D gene TCRdb calls, TRBD2, cannot be checked with no DNA. CDR1 is LNHDA, CDR2 SQIVND, per germline (reference sequence). The length of the CDR3 is 15 residues. CDR3 region: CASSIRLAATYEQYF.

This chain's CDR3 is CASSKQGAAYEQYF. The rearrangement links TRBV2 to TRBJ2-7; TCRdb's D call of TRBD1 is untestable without DNA. The CDR3 sequence is 14 residues long. Per germline, CDR1 SNHLY and CDR2 FYNNEI.

The V and J genes are TRBV28 and TRBJ2-7; TCRdb's D call, TRBD1, is unchecked because there is no DNA. This CDR3 spans 15 amino acids. Germline lookup yields CDR1 MDHEN and CDR2 SYDVKM. CDR3 protein: CASSRDRGRGYEQYF. Full variable domain (missing parts from reference TRBV28 and TRBJ2-7): DVKVTQSSRYLVKRTGEKVFLECVQDMDHENMFWYRQDPGLGLRLIYFSYDVKMKEKGDIPEGYSVSREKKERFSLILESASTNQTSMYLCASSRDRGRGYEQYFGPGTRLTVT.

V is TRBV7-6 and J is TRBJ2-3. The CDR3 is made up of 15 amino acids. CDR1 is SGHVS, CDR2 FNYEAQ, per germline. The CDR3 sequence is CASSSGKDGTDTQYF.

The chain recombines TRBV14 with TRBJ2-7; no DNA is available, so the TRBD2 call from TCRdb remains unchecked. CDR1 is SGHDN and CDR2 is FVKESK in the germline V gene. The CDR3 spans 18 residues. The CDR3 protein is CASSQTSEPPQHDYEQYF.

The chain carries TRBV29-1 and TRBJ2-7; absent DNA, TCRdb's TRBD2 call cannot be checked. This CDR3 is built from 13 residues. In germline, CDR1 is SQVTM, CDR2 ANQGSEA. The CDR3 spells CSAVGLEVYEQYF.